The clone carrying this T cell receptor beta chain was counted between two and nine times. Sequenced by immunoSEQ multiplex PCR; TCRdb stores in-frame clones only, minus some. The table includes 30,000 to 40,000 clones, roughly 80% detected once. This sample is part of a study of OX40 agonist ivuxolimab in advanced cancers. At the level of the study: An agonistic human IgG2 monoclonal antibody against OX40 (CD134) was given. Ivuxolimab, which patients received intravenously every 2 weeks, was dosed at 0.01 to 10 mg/kg.

Germline assignment: CDR1 SGHDT and CDR2 YYEEEE. V was pared by 2 bases and J by 8 bases, with 19 bases between. The CDR3 has 15 amino acids. The sequenced sample was CD4+ or CD8+ T cells sorted from blood, obtained in a trial of the OX40 agonist ivuxolimab. This TCR was sampled from an adult with an advanced solid tumor such as melanoma, head and neck, liver or kidney cancer. The chain is built from TRBV5-6 and TRBJ1-1, with D maybe TRBD1 (5 bases). The CDR3 bases are TGTGCCAGCAGCTTCCCGGTAACAGGTACTGGGGAAGCTTTCTTT. Its protein is CASSFPVTGTGEAFF.